Listed below are T cell receptor beta chains from one sample, sequenced in a study of T-cell reconstitution after alpha-beta-depleted transplantation in children. A single record per CDR3 protein comes from TCRdb applying MiXCR to the PCR reads. The data contain about 200,000 distinct CDR3 sequences, 5.5% to 7% of them singletons. The material sequenced was PBMCs, taken before TCRalphabeta/CD19-depleted stem cell transplant. These receptors originate from a boy aged 2 to 9 with acute lymphoblastic leukemia, due to receive a stem cell transplant. The CDR3 runs from the conserved cysteine through the conserved F or W. Fields, in order: D gene, V gene, J gene, clone size, CDR3 DNA, CDR3 protein. A D gene is named only where the DNA matches it firmly. Some rows have no size entry. The others give once, few or many, or a class for an expanded clone.

d_call: TRBD1
v_call: TRBV5-1
j_call: TRBJ2-5
clone_size: many
cdr3_nt: TGCGCCAGCAGCGCGGGACAGGGGAGCCAAGAGACCCAGTACTTC
cdr3_aa: CASSAGQGSQETQYF

d_call: TRBD2
v_call: TRBV7-9
j_call: TRBJ2-1
clone_size: many
cdr3_nt: TGTGCCAGCAGACGCGGACTAGCGGGAGTCTACAATGAGCAGTTCTTC
cdr3_aa: CASRRGLAGVYNEQFF

d_call: TRBD2
v_call: TRBV20-1
j_call: TRBJ2-7
clone_size: many
cdr3_nt: TGCAGTGCTACAGTACTAGCGGGAGTCTACGAGCAGTACTTC
cdr3_aa: CSATVLAGVYEQYF

d_call: TRBD1
v_call: TRBV12-3/TRBV12-4
j_call: TRBJ1-6
clone_size: few
cdr3_nt: TGTGCCAGCAGCCCCTCCCAGGGGGCGGATAATTCACCCCTCCACTTT
cdr3_aa: CASSPSQGADNSPLHF

d_call: -
v_call: TRBV5-5
j_call: TRBJ2-7
clone_size: few
cdr3_nt: TGTGCCAGCAGCTTTGGGACCCACTACGAGCAGTACTTC
cdr3_aa: CASSFGTHYEQYF

d_call: TRBD2
v_call: TRBV6-2/TRBV6-3
j_call: TRBJ2-1
clone_size: many
cdr3_nt: TGTGCCAGCAGTACCAGGACTAGCGGGGGGAATGAGCAGTTCTTC
cdr3_aa: CASSTRTSGGNEQFF

d_call: -
v_call: TRBV2
j_call: TRBJ1-2
clone_size: few
cdr3_nt: TGTGCCAGCAAAGACAGGCCCTATGGCTACACCTTC
cdr3_aa: CASKDRPYGYTF

d_call: -
v_call: TRBV18
j_call: TRBJ1-6
clone_size: -
cdr3_nt: TGTGCCAGCTCACCAAGCAATTCACCCCTCCACTTT
cdr3_aa: CASSPSNSPLHF

d_call: -
v_call: TRBV20-1
j_call: TRBJ2-7
clone_size: many
cdr3_nt: TGCAGTGCTAGGCCCCGAGGAGACTACGAGCAGTACTTC
cdr3_aa: CSARPRGDYEQYF

d_call: -
v_call: TRBV5-1
j_call: TRBJ1-2
clone_size: few
cdr3_nt: TGCGCCAGCAGCTTGCATCCGACAGCAAACTATGGCTACACCTTC
cdr3_aa: CASSLHPTANYGYTF

d_call: TRBD2
v_call: TRBV2
j_call: TRBJ2-3
clone_size: many
cdr3_nt: TGTGCCAGCAATGCCGGGACTACATACACAGATACGCAGTATTTT
cdr3_aa: CASNAGTTYTDTQYF

d_call: -
v_call: TRBV20-1
j_call: TRBJ1-4
clone_size: few
cdr3_nt: TGCAGTGCCTGGGGACGGACTCGCGAAAAACTGTTTTTT
cdr3_aa: CSAWGRTREKLFF

d_call: TRBD1
v_call: TRBV16
j_call: TRBJ1-5
clone_size: many
cdr3_nt: TGTGCCAGCAGCCTACTGGGACAGGCCTCGGGACCCCAGCATTTT
cdr3_aa: CASSLLGQASGPQHF